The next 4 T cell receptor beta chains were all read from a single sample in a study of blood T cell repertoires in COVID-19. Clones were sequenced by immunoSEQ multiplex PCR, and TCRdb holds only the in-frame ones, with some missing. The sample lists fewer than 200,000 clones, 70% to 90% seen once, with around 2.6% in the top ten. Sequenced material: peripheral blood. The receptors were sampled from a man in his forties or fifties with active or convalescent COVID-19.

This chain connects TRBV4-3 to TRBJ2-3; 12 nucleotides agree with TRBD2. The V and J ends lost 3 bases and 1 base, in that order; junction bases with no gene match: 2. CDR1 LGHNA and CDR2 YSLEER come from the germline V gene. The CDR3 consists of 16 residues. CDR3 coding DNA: TGCGCCAGCAGCCAGGCTAGCGGGGGGGGCACAGATACGCAGTATTTT. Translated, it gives CASSQASGGGTDTQYF.

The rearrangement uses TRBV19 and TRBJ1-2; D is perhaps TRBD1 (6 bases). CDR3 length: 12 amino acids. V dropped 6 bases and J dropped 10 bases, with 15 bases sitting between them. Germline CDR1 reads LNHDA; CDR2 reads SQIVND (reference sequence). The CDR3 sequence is CASRGQPNDYTF. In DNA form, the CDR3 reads TGTGCCAGTAGGGGACAACCGAACGACTACACCTTC. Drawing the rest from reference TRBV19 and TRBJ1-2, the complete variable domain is DGGITQSPKYLFRKEGQNVTLSCEQNLNHDAMYWYRQDPGQGLRLIYYSQIVNDFQKGDIAEGYSVSREKKESFPLTVTSAQKNPTAFYLCASRGQPNDYTFGSGTRLTVV.

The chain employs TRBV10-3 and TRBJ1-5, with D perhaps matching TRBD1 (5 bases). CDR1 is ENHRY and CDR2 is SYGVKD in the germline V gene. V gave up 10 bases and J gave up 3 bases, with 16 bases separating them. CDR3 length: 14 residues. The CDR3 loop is CATRSDTHNQPQHF. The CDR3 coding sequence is TGTGCCACCCGTTCGGACACACACAATCAGCCCCAGCATTTT.

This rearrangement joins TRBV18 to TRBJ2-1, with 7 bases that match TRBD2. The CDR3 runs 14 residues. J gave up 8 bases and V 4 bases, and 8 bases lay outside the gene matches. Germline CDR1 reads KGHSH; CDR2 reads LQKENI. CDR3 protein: CASSRGGGLDEQFF. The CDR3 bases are TGTGCCAGCTCACGTGGGGGGGGTCTGGATGAGCAGTTCTTC.